Shown below are 16 T cell receptor beta chains from a single sample sequenced in a study of human T cells and chemical hapten exposure. TCRdb reanalysed the RACE reads using MiXCR and keeps one entry per CDR3 protein. This sample has 62,000 or so distinct CDR3 sequences, with 9.5% to 12% found just once. The time point here: pre-sensitization, week 0. Indicated treatment: therapeutic diphenylcyclopropenone sensitization with weekly scalp DPC. Sample: whole blood, taken in connection with sensitization to the hapten diphenylcyclopropenone (DPC). The source of these receptors is a woman in her 50s with alopecia areata. Some clones in this sample may be carry-over from other donors' samples.

V usage is TRBV7-2 and J usage is TRBJ1-1; unclear D gene. The CDR3 consists of 14 residues. The V end was cut by 1 base, the J end by 5 bases, with 11 bases between. CDR1 is SGHTA and CDR2 is FQGNSA in the germline V gene. CDR3 region: CASSLDGVPTEAFF. In DNA form, the CDR3 reads TGTGCCAGCAGCTTAGACGGGGTTCCGACTGAAGCTTTCTTT. The variable domain in full, completed from reference TRBV7-2 and TRBJ1-1, reads GAGVSQSPSNKVTEKGKDVELRCDPISGHTALYWYRQSLGQGLEFLIYFQGNSAPDKSGLPSDRFSAERTGGSVSTLTIQRTQQEDSAVYLCASSLDGVPTEAFFGQGTRLTVV.

This clonotype was picked up a small number of times. The genes are TRBV7-2 and TRBJ2-2; D not certain. The CDR3 sequence is 15 residues long. Germline CDR1 reads SGHTA; CDR2 reads FQGNSA. V lost 4 bases to trimming and J lost 6 bases, with 15 bases between them. This CDR3 reads CASSSGRSPAGELFF. The CDR3 bases are TGTGCCAGCAGCTCCGGACGTTCTCCGGCCGGGGAGCTGTTTTTT.

This clonotype was seen a handful of times. This chain uses TRBV20-1 with TRBJ2-7, with no clear D. This CDR3 is built from 11 residues. The germline V and J ends were trimmed by 5 bases and 3 bases, with 8 bases remaining between them. Germline loops: CDR1 DFQATT, CDR2 SNEGSKA (reference sequence). The CDR3, as DNA: TGCAGTGCTCTGCGCAACTACGAGCAGTACTTC. Translating gives CSALRNYEQYF.

This clonotype has ten or more counts. V gene TRBV5-1 combines with J gene TRBJ1-3; D gene unclear. Trimming removed 3 bases at V and 8 bases at J, with 12 bases between. Germline CDR1 is SGHRS and CDR2 is YFSETQ. This CDR3 comprises 13 residues. The CDR3 spells CASSYDTSHTIYF. In DNA, the CDR3 is TGCGCCAGCAGCTATGACACTAGCCACACCATATATTTT.

The rearrangement links TRBV28 to TRBJ2-2, with 9 bases aligning to TRBD2. This CDR3 is 15 amino acids long. V was clipped by 2 bases and J by 5 bases; unmatched bases: 3. Germline values: CDR1 MDHEN, CDR2 SYDVKM. CDR3 loop: CASSLLAGKTGELFF. CDR3 nucleotides: TGTGCCAGCAGTTTACTAGCGGGAAAGACCGGGGAGCTGTTTTTT.

This chain links TRBV5-1 with TRBJ2-1, with D perhaps matching TRBD2 (5 bases). CDR1 is SGHRS and CDR2 is YFSETQ in the germline V gene. The CDR3 has 15 residues. The germline V and J ends were trimmed by 5 bases and 2 bases, with 14 bases remaining between them. CDR3 bases: TGCGCCAGCAGAGTGACCGGGATAGCCTACAATGAGCAGTTCTTC. This translates into CASRVTGIAYNEQFF.

The chain is built from TRBV6-1 and TRBJ2-5; 9 bases fit TRBD1. The CDR3 is made up of 14 amino acids. Germline V gene sequence: CDR1 MNHNS, CDR2 SASEGT. The V segment lost 9 bases and the J segment 5 bases; nucleotides outside the gene matches: 10. CDR3 region: CASRTGTGTETQYF. CDR3 sequence (DNA): TGTGCCAGTCGTACCGGGACAGGGACGGAGACCCAGTACTTC.

The chain recombines TRBV18 with TRBJ1-5; no firm D call. The CDR3 loop spans 17 amino acids. Trimming removed 1 base from V and 0 bases from J, with 13 bases in between. The germline gives CDR1 KGHSH, CDR2 LQKENI. The CDR3 protein is CASSPRDLGYSNQPQHF. The CDR3 nucleotides are TGTGCCAGCTCACCACGAGACCTGGGATATAGCAATCAGCCCCAGCATTTT.

This clonotype was counted only a few times. The CDR3 loop reads CASSVGGLNGGETQYF. The CDR3 DNA follows: TGTGCCAGCAGCGTAGGGGGACTCAACGGAGGAGAGACCCAGTACTTC. The rearrangement links TRBV9 to TRBJ2-5, with D perhaps TRBD2 (6 bases). The CDR3 sequence is 16 residues long. V dropped 0 bases and J dropped 4 bases, with 16 bases sitting between them. CDR1 is SGDLS, CDR2 YYNGEE, per germline. Using reference TRBV9 and TRBJ2-5 for the parts outside the CDR3, the full variable domain is DSGVTQTPKHLITATGQRVTLRCSPRSGDLSVYWYQQSLDQGLQFLIQYYNGEERAKGNILERFSAQQFPDLHSELNLSSLELGDSALYFCASSVGGLNGGETQYFGPGTRLLVL.

This clonotype occurred a few times. This chain uses TRBV14 with TRBJ2-5, with TRBD2 matching over 11 bases. CDR1 and CDR2 from the germline V gene are SGHDN and FVKESK. With V trimmed by 3 bases and J by 1 base, 7 bases remained unmatched. The CDR3 loop spans 17 amino acids. CDR3 residues: CASSQGTLAGGQETQYF. CDR3 in DNA: TGTGCCAGCAGCCAGGGGACCCTAGCGGGAGGCCAAGAGACCCAGTACTTC.

This clonotype showed up just a few times. The chain couples TRBV29-1 to TRBJ2-4; tentative D call: TRBD1 (6 bases). V lost 7 bases to trimming and J lost 6 bases, with 16 bases between them. CDR1 is SQVTM, CDR2 ANQGSEA, per germline. CDR3 size: 13 residues. CDR3 protein: CSARGGNGNIQYF. The CDR3 DNA reads TGCAGCGCCCGAGGGGGAAACGGAAACATTCAGTACTTC.

The chain joins TRBV9 to TRBJ1-5; TRBD1 is a possible D gene (5 bases). Germline V lookup: CDR1 SGDLS, CDR2 YYNGEE. Trimming cost V 0 bases and J 1 base, with 11 bases left between them. This CDR3 has 16 residues. CDR3 nucleotides: TGTGCCAGCAGCGTAGACCCAGGGTTCAGCAATCAGCCCCAGCATTTT. This translates into CASSVDPGFSNQPQHF.

The rearrangement links TRBV28 to TRBJ1-1, with 8 nucleotides matching TRBD1. The CDR3 runs to 14 residues. The V gene end was trimmed by 8 bases and the J gene end by 1 base; junction bases not matched to a gene: 6. CDR1 and CDR2 (germline): MDHEN, SYDVKM. In DNA form, the CDR3 reads TGTGCCAGCTCCATAGGACAGGGGAACACTGAAGCTTTCTTT. It encodes CASSIGQGNTEAFF. Full variable domain (missing parts from reference TRBV28 and TRBJ1-1): DVKVTQSSRYLVKRTGEKVFLECVQDMDHENMFWYRQDPGLGLRLIYFSYDVKMKEKGDIPEGYSVSREKKERFSLILESASTNQTSMYLCASSIGQGNTEAFFGQGTRLTVV.

This clonotype was counted ten times or more. This rearrangement joins TRBV3-1 to TRBJ2-3; 9 bases agree with TRBD2. The CDR3 contains 17 residues. After removal of 0 bases from V and 4 bases from J, the junction contained 8 bases not matched to a gene. CDR1 is LGHDT and CDR2 is YNNKEL in the germline V gene (reference sequence). CDR3 nucleotides: TGTGCCAGCAGCCAAGAGCGGCTAGCGGGAACCGCAGATACGCAGTATTTT. This codes for CASSQERLAGTADTQYF.

The sample holds many counts of this clonotype. The chain joins TRBV7-3 to TRBJ2-2, with a possible D match to TRBD1 (7 bases). The CDR3 extends over 17 amino acids. Germline-derived CDR1 and CDR2 are SGHTA and FQGTGA. V lost 5 bases, J lost 6 bases, and 22 bases lay in between. The DNA for the CDR3 is TGTGCCAGCAGCCCGGAACGCAGGGGGGCTATTGCCGGGGAGCTGTTTTTT. Translated: CASSPERRGAIAGELFF.

There are a few counts of this clonotype. V gene TRBV3-1 combines with J gene TRBJ1-1; the match to TRBD1 covers 9 bases. CDR1 is LGHDT and CDR2 is YNNKEL in the germline V gene (reference sequence). Unmatched junction bases numbered 4, after V lost 3 bases and J lost 5 bases. The CDR3 loop spans 14 amino acids. The CDR3 is CASSQTQGATEAFF. CDR3 coding DNA: TGTGCCAGCAGCCAGACACAGGGGGCGACTGAAGCTTTCTTT.